Below, 13 T cell receptor beta chains from the same sample are listed, as sequenced in a study of T cells after yellow fever vaccination. TCRdb re-derived calls from the 5' RACE reads in MiXCR, one entry per CDR3 protein. The sample holds 350,000 to 450,000 distinct CDR3 sequences; over 5% are singletons and the top ten take about 15%. Here the sequenced sample was PBMCs, taken 5 days after the yellow fever booster vaccination. These receptors came from a man aged 25 to 40 who received the YFV17D yellow fever vaccine.

As for this clonotype: Germline and junction disagree at one end, which may indicate a read error. This sequence joins TRBV20-1 and TRBJ1-2; perhaps TRBD1 as D (5 bases). CDR1 DFQATT and CDR2 SNEGSKA come from the germline V gene (reference sequence). The CDR3 extends over 14 amino acids. The CDR3 is CCAPRDFTNYGYTF. The CDR3 DNA is TGCTGTGCCCCGAGGGACTTCACTAACTATGGCTACACCTTC.

The genes are TRBV5-1 and TRBJ2-7; possibly TRBD2 for D (6 bases). CDR1 SGHRS and CDR2 YFSETQ come from the germline V gene. The V gene lost 0 bases and the J gene lost 0 bases, with 13 bases spanning the gap. The CDR3 loop spans 16 amino acids. This CDR3 reads CASSLGSAGSSYEQYF. CDR3 coding DNA: TGCGCCAGCAGCTTGGGCTCTGCGGGGAGCTCCTACGAGCAGTACTTC.

This clonotype was found many times. J is TRBJ2-5 and V is TRBV20-1; TRBD2 is a possible D gene (6 bases). CDR1 is DFQATT and CDR2 is SNEGSKA in the germline V gene (reference sequence). The CDR3 is 11 residues long. V gave up 7 bases and J gave up 5 bases, with 11 bases separating them. The CDR3 region has the DNA TGCAGTGAGCGGGCCAGGGAGACCCAGTACTTC. Residues: CSERARETQYF.

The chain carries TRBV29-1 and TRBJ2-1; 9 bases match TRBD2. The CDR3 spans 14 residues. V trimming: 7 bases; J trimming: 4 bases; junction bases outside the gene matches: 8. The V gene's germline CDR1 is SQVTM and CDR2 ANQGSEA. CDR3 loop: CSANLAGTYNEQFF. The CDR3 nucleotides are TGCAGCGCCAACCTAGCGGGAACTTACAATGAGCAGTTCTTC.

This clonotype was observed many times. The CDR3: CASSFIAGELFF. The CDR3 bases are TGTGCCAGCAGCTTCATTGCCGGGGAGCTGTTTTTT. The chain is built from TRBV7-2 and TRBJ2-2; D gene ambiguous. The CDR3 runs 12 residues. Germline assignment: CDR1 SGHTA and CDR2 FQGNSA. V dropped 3 bases and J dropped 6 bases, with 5 bases sitting between them.

This clonotype appeared a few times. CDR3 nucleotides: TGTGCCAGCAGCCAAGATGACGTGGGTACGCAGTATTTT. Encoded protein: CASSQDDVGTQYF. The chain employs TRBV3-1 and TRBJ2-3, with D uncertain. The CDR3 consists of 13 residues. V was trimmed by 0 bases and J by 8 bases, leaving 9 bases between them. Germline V gene data show CDR1 as LGHDT and CDR2 as YNNKEL (reference sequence).

This clonotype came up a few times. This chain connects TRBV30 to TRBJ2-5, with D perhaps matching TRBD2 (6 bases). The ends were cut back, 4 bases at V and 2 bases at J, with 17 bases in the middle. Germline CDR1 is GTSNPN and CDR2 is SVGIG (reference sequence). This CDR3 has 15 residues. This CDR3 is CAWIQTGAGQETQYF. As DNA, the CDR3 is TGTGCCTGGATTCAAACGGGAGCCGGACAAGAGACCCAGTACTTC.

A word on this clonotype: A junction end diverges from the germline sequence, so it may reflect a read error. V gene TRBV11-2 combines with J gene TRBJ2-1; D is unresolved. The germline gives CDR1 SGHAT, CDR2 FQNNGV. This CDR3 is built from 14 residues. The CDR3 region has the DNA TGTGCCAGCAGCTTAGGCGGCTCCAACAATGAGCAGTTCTTC. Amino acids: CASSLGGSNNEQFF.

This clonotype came up many times. The chain couples TRBV10-1 to TRBJ2-2; D gene unclear. The CDR3 is 14 residues long. The ends were cut back, 4 bases at V and 4 bases at J, with 10 bases in the middle. The germline CDR1 and CDR2 sequences are WNHNN and SYGVQD (reference sequence). CDR3 sequence reads: CASSGFPGTGELFF. The CDR3 nucleotides are TGCGCCAGCAGTGGTTTTCCGGGCACCGGGGAGCTGTTTTTT.

This clonotype was seen ten or more times. The genes are TRBV30 and TRBJ2-2; a possible D gene is TRBD1 (5 bases). The germline gives CDR1 GTSNPN, CDR2 SVGIG (reference sequence). The CDR3 totals 13 residues. V was cut by 4 bases and J by 1 base, with 7 bases left in between. CDR3 loop: CAWTGQNTGELFF. The CDR3 DNA is TGTGCCTGGACTGGACAGAACACCGGGGAGCTGTTTTTT.

Note on this clonotype: This may stem from a read error, because a much larger clone lies one nucleotide away. V usage is TRBV6-1 and J usage is TRBJ1-5, with 9 bases fitting TRBD1. This CDR3 is built from 14 residues. CDR1 and CDR2 (germline): MNHNS, SASEGT. This chain's CDR3 is CASSRDRGNRPQHF. The CDR3 coding sequence is TGTGCCAGCAGCCGTGACAGGGGGAATCGGCCCCAGCATTTT.

This clonotype was found a few times. J is TRBJ2-3 and V is TRBV10-1; 7 bases match TRBD1. Germline trimming cut 4 bases from V and 3 bases from J; bases unmatched to any gene: 7. In germline, CDR1 is WNHNN, CDR2 SYGVQD (reference sequence). The CDR3 runs 15 residues. CDR3 DNA: TGCGCCAGCAGTGCGATTACGACAGGGACAGATACGCAGTATTTT. This encodes CASSAITTGTDTQYF.

The V and J genes are TRBV29-1 and TRBJ2-1; D remains ambiguous. CDR3 length: 10 amino acids. V lost 7 bases to trimming and J lost 5 bases, with 6 bases between them. Germline lookup yields CDR1 SQVTM and CDR2 ANQGSEA. The CDR3 loop reads CSGTNNEQFF. Here the CDR3 DNA reads TGCAGCGGCACTAACAATGAGCAGTTCTTC.